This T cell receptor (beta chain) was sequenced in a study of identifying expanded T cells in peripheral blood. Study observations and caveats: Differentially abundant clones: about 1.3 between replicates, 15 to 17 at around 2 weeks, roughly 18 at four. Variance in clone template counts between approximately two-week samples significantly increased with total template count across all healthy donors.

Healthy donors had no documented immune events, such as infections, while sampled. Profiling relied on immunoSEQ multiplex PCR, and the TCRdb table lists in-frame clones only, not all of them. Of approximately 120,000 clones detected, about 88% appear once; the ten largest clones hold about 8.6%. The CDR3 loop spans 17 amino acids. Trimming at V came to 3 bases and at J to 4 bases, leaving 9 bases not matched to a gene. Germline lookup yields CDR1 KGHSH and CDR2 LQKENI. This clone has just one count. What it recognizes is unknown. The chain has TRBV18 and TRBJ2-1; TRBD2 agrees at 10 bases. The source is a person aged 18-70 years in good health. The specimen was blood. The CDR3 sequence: CASSPRASGGRYNEQFF. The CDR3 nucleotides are TGTGCCAGCTCACCGAGGGCTAGCGGGGGACGGTACAATGAGCAGTTCTTC. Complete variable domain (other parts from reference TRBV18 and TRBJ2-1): NAGVMQNPRHLVRRRGQEARLRCSPMKGHSHVYWYRQLPEEGLKFMVYLQKENIIDESGMPKERFSAEFPKEGPSILRIQQVVRGDSAAYFCASSPRASGGRYNEQFFGPGTRLTVL.